A selection of T cell receptor beta chains follows, all from one sample in a study of OX40 agonist ivuxolimab in advanced cancers. Generated by immunoSEQ multiplex PCR, the TCRdb table keeps only in-frame clones and is missing some. Counted here are 55,000 to 75,000 clones, around 83% occurring once; the ten biggest clones make up 1.1%. The source was CD4+ or CD8+ T cells sorted from blood, collected in a trial of the OX40 agonist ivuxolimab. These receptors were collected from an adult with an advanced solid tumor such as melanoma, head and neck, liver or kidney cancer. Both conserved end residues are trimmed from each CDR3. Fields, in order: J gene, D gene, V gene, CDR3 protein. A D gene is named only where the DNA matches it firmly.

>TRBJ2-3|TRBD2|TRBV29-1
SVERGAGGPSDTQY
>TRBJ1-1|NA|TRBV6-6
ASSYERKAF
>TRBJ2-2|TRBD2|TRBV5-4
ASSLVSGGVTGELF
>TRBJ1-1|TRBD1|TRBV29-1
SARGQVNTEAF
>TRBJ2-3|TRBD1|TRBV19
ASSLETGGMNTQY
>NA|NA|TRBV5-1
ASRRDFYEQY
>TRBJ2-5|TRBD1|TRBV19
ASSIDQGARGETQY
>TRBJ1-5|TRBD1|TRBV18
ASSPTGISDQPQH
>TRBJ2-1|NA|TRBV5-1
ASSLGQGNNEQF
>TRBJ2-1|TRBD1|TRBV29-1
SVQTGDEQF
>TRBJ1-2|NA|TRBV9
ASSAQGISGYT
>TRBJ2-3|NA|TRBV10-2
ASSEGTGGADTQY
>TRBJ2-1|TRBD1|TRBV5-1
ASSITGDNEQF
>TRBJ2-6|NA|TRBV7-2
ASSFASGANVLT
>TRBJ1-2|NA|TRBV5-4
ASSLDRNYGYT
>TRBJ2-5|NA|TRBV19
ASSMRERETQY
>TRBJ2-1|NA|TRBV4-1
ASSQILLSDEQF
>TRBJ2-2|NA|TRBV7-6
ATTIGRTGELF
>TRBJ1-5|NA|TRBV5-5
ASSLFLDSNQPQH
>TRBJ2-2|NA|TRBV9
ASSVDVSPITGELF
>TRBJ1-4|TRBD1|TRBV4-1
ASSPRQGAGTNEKLF
>TRBJ2-7|NA|TRBV6-5
ASSPRRGINEQY
>TRBJ1-6|TRBD1|TRBV27
ASSFIDRGNSPLH
>TRBJ1-2|TRBD1|TRBV9
ASSVEQGNGYT
>TRBJ1-2|NA|TRBV7-9
ASSLATTNYGYT
>TRBJ2-2|NA|TRBV5-1
ASSSGTGTGELF
>TRBJ2-1|TRBD2|TRBV7-3
ASSPLSGGASYNEQF
>TRBJ1-4|NA|TRBV7-2
ASSLDHNEKLF
>TRBJ1-2|NA|TRBV5-4
ASSYQAQGIYGYT
>TRBJ2-2|TRBD2|TRBV7-2
ASSTGLAGGRTTGELF
>TRBJ1-1|NA|TRBV18
ASSPSADTEAF
>TRBJ1-1|NA|TRBV27
ASSLRVLTEAF
>TRBJ2-7|TRBD1|TRBV7-2
ASSFNGQGAYEQY
>TRBJ2-3|NA|TRBV6-5
ASSYGGGITDTQY
>TRBJ2-7|NA|TRBV19
ASSRQGRSYEQY
>TRBJ2-7|TRBD2|TRBV7-2
ASSTPGTSGPRRYEQY